Sequencing of this TCR beta chain was carried out in a study of blood T cell repertoires in COVID-19. Study-level background: PBMCs, B-cell-depleted T cells, or T cells were the source of the cDNA or gDNA that made up the material.

CDR1 is SGHAT and CDR2 is FQNNGV in the germline V gene. The length of the CDR3 is 15 residues. J lost 7 bases, V lost 2 bases, and 6 bases had no gene match. The data were produced by immunoSEQ multiplex PCR, yet TCRdb's version contains in-frame clones alone and is incomplete. The sample gives 35,000 to 45,000 clones, around nine tenths of which show up once; roughly 9.4% is in the top ten. The chain joins TRBV11-2 to TRBJ2-1; TRBD1 matches 9 bases. The receptor's source is a man between 50 and 59 years old with active COVID-19. Material for sequencing was peripheral blood. CDR3 coding DNA: TGTGCCAGCAGCTTAACCCGGACAGGGGTAAATGAGCAGTTCTTC. Translation gives CASSLTRTGVNEQFF. Combining the CDR3 with reference TRBV11-2 and TRBJ2-1 gives the whole variable domain EAGVAQSPRYKIIEKRQSVAFWCNPISGHATLYWYQQILGQGPKLLIQFQNNGVVDDSQLPKDRFSAERLKGVDSTLKIQPAKLEDSAVYLCASSLTRTGVNEQFFGPGTRLTVL.